Listed below are T cell receptor beta chains from one sample, sequenced in a study of OX40 agonist ivuxolimab in advanced cancers. Repertoires were generated with immunoSEQ multiplex PCR, while TCRdb's copy carries only in-frame clones and drops some. The table shows more than 50,000 clones, with 70% to 80% occurring only once. The material sequenced was CD4+ or CD8+ T cells sorted from blood, taken in a trial of the OX40 agonist ivuxolimab. The receptors were gathered from an adult with an advanced solid tumor such as melanoma, head and neck, liver or kidney cancer. The CDR3 runs from the conserved cysteine through the conserved F or W. D genes are given only for firm matches. A clone size is listed for some rows: how often the clone was seen (once, few, many), or a class if it is expanded.

>TRBV5-1|TRBJ2-7|NA|NA
CASSSARYSEQYF
TGCGCCAGCAGCTCAGCACGGTACTCCGAGCAGTACTTC
>TRBV28|TRBJ1-1|NA|NA
CASTPGGRNTEAFF
TGTGCCAGCACCCCGGGGGGTAGGAACACTGAAGCTTTCTTT
>TRBV14|TRBJ2-7|NA|NA
CASSRGRGVASYEQYF
TGTGCCAGCAGCCGGGGCAGGGGGGTTGCCTCCTACGAGCAGTACTTC
>TRBV28|TRBJ1-5|NA|NA
CASSPGGGQGRRPQHF
TGTGCCAGCAGCCCTGGGGGGGGGCAGGGTAGGAGGCCCCAGCATTTT
>TRBV10-3|TRBJ2-5|TRBD1|NA
CAISESIGTGSAETQYF
TGTGCCATCAGTGAGTCCATAGGGACAGGATCTGCAGAGACCCAGTACTTC
>TRBV7-9|TRBJ1-2|NA|few
CAAGSDRRYGYTF
TGTGCGGCGGGGAGCGACCGACGCTATGGCTACACCTTC
>TRBV7-8|TRBJ1-5|TRBD1|NA
CASSLAAGGSNQPQHF
TGTGCCAGCAGCTTAGCGGCAGGGGGAAGCAATCAGCCCCAGCATTTT
>TRBV5-1|TRBJ1-1|NA|NA
CASSLTGLGVNTEAFF
TGCGCCAGCAGCCTGACGGGGTTGGGAGTGAACACTGAAGCTTTCTTT
>TRBV19|TRBJ2-1|NA|few
CASSRVTRNNEQFF
TGTGCCAGTAGTAGGGTGACTAGAAACAATGAGCAGTTCTTC
>TRBV18|TRBJ1-1|TRBD1|few
CASSLTGLSTEAFF
TGTGCCAGCTCCCTGACAGGGCTGAGCACTGAAGCTTTCTTT
>TRBV7-9|TRBJ2-7|TRBD1|once
CASSLEDRVFEQYF
TGTGCCAGCAGCTTAGAGGACAGGGTTTTCGAGCAGTACTTC
>TRBV6-5|TRBJ2-5|TRBD2|NA
CASSYAPSGGGETQYF
TGTGCCAGCAGTTATGCCCCTAGCGGGGGCGGGGAGACCCAGTACTTC
>TRBV28|TRBJ1-1|NA|NA
CASSPPLTEAFF
TGTGCCAGCAGCCCGCCTTTAACTGAAGCTTTCTTT
>TRBV5-1|TRBJ1-5|NA|NA
CASSFEGRDQPQHF
TGCGCCAGCAGCTTCGAAGGGAGGGATCAGCCCCAGCATTTT
>TRBV2|TRBJ2-3|NA|few
CASTRAQGTDTQYF
TGTGCCAGCACGAGGGCGCAAGGCACAGATACGCAGTATTTT
>TRBV11-2|TRBJ1-6|NA|NA
CASSLLEGGNSPLHF
TGTGCCAGCAGCCTTTTAGAGGGCGGCAATTCACCCCTCCACTTT
>TRBV18|TRBJ2-7|NA|NA
CASSLGQYEQYF
TGTGCCAGCTCACTTGGACAGTACGAGCAGTACTTC
>TRBV29-1|TRBJ1-2|TRBD1|NA
CSVDLVGTGDGYTF
TGCAGCGTTGATCTTGTCGGGACAGGGGACGGCTACACCTTC
>TRBV7-9|TRBJ2-2|NA|NA
CARAATAGELFF
TGTGCCAGGGCCGCCACGGCCGGGGAGCTGTTTTTT
>TRBV18|TRBJ1-2|TRBD1|NA
CASSPGTGDTYGYTF
TGTGCCAGCTCACCCGGGACAGGGGATACCTATGGCTACACCTTC
>TRBV11-2|TRBJ2-1|NA|NA
CASSLVNEQFF
TGTGCCAGCAGCCTTGTGAATGAGCAGTTCTTC
>TRBV30|TRBJ1-2|NA|few
CAWSMGIYGYTF
TGTGCCTGGAGTATGGGGATCTATGGCTACACCTTC
>TRBV2|TRBJ1-5|NA|medium-sized
CASRGPTSNQPQHF
TGTGCCAGCAGGGGACCTACTAGCAATCAGCCCCAGCATTTT
>TRBV5-1|TRBJ1-4|TRBD1|NA
CASSLGGQATNEKLFF
TGCGCCAGCAGCTTGGGAGGACAGGCCACTAATGAAAAACTGTTTTTT
>TRBV4-1|TRBJ2-1|TRBD2|NA
CASSLMGGYNEQFF
TGCGCCAGCAGCCTAATGGGGGGGTACAATGAGCAGTTCTTC
>TRBV5-1|TRBJ1-1|TRBD1|NA
CASSLLGQGETINTEAFF
TGCGCCAGCAGCTTATTGGGCCAGGGGGAAACCATAAACACTGAAGCTTTCTTT
>TRBV7-9|TRBJ1-2|NA|NA
CASSPETELPYGYTF
TGTGCCAGCAGCCCCGAGACAGAACTGCCCTATGGCTACACCTTC
>TRBV5-6|TRBJ2-3|TRBD2|NA
CASSPPGGALDTQYF
TGTGCCAGCAGCCCTCCCGGGGGGGCCCTTGATACGCAGTATTTT
>TRBV11-3|TRBJ2-7|TRBD2|NA
CASSQLAVSYEQYF
TGTGCCAGCAGCCAACTAGCGGTTTCCTACGAGCAGTACTTC
>TRBV4-2|TRBJ1-5|NA|NA
CASSQDVGGRDQPQHF
TGTGCCAGCAGCCAAGATGTCGGCGGGCGGGATCAGCCCCAGCATTTT
>TRBV19|TRBJ1-1|NA|NA
CASHSLAAEAFF
TGTGCCAGTCATAGTCTAGCTGCTGAAGCTTTCTTT
>TRBV7-6|TRBJ2-3|NA|NA
CASSHRGGLNTDTQYF
TGTGCCAGCAGCCACAGGGGGGGGCTGAACACAGATACGCAGTATTTT
>TRBV30|TRBJ1-6|NA|few
CAWSARGSWNSPLHF
TGTGCCTGGAGCGCGCGGGGGAGTTGGAATTCACCCCTCCACTTT
>TRBV5-1|TRBJ1-2|TRBD1|NA
CASSKTPSPGQGNYGYTF
TGCGCCAGCAGCAAAACTCCCTCACCGGGACAGGGCAATTATGGCTACACCTTC
>TRBV18|TRBJ1-3|NA|NA
CASSPLRISGNTIYF
TGTGCCAGCTCACCACTGCGGATCTCTGGAAACACCATATATTTT
>TRBV18|TRBJ2-5|NA|few
CASSQSTGVQETQYF
TGTGCCAGCTCGCAAAGCACGGGGGTTCAAGAGACCCAGTACTTC
>TRBV6-5|TRBJ1-3|NA|NA
CASSYSNVGNTIYF
TGTGCCAGCAGTTACTCGAACGTAGGAAACACCATATATTTT
>TRBV5-1|TRBJ2-1|TRBD2|NA
CASSLAASGSRKGEQFF
TGCGCCAGCAGCTTGGCGGCTAGCGGGAGCCGGAAGGGTGAGCAGTTCTTC
>TRBV6-5|TRBJ2-3|TRBD2|NA
CASSRDGGAPDTQYF
TGTGCCAGCAGCCGGGACGGGGGGGCGCCGGATACGCAGTATTTT
>TRBV5-3|TRBJ2-2|NA|NA
CARSFRITVPGELFF
TGTGCCAGAAGCTTTAGAATAACAGTCCCCGGGGAGCTGTTTTTT
>TRBV7-9|TRBJ2-7|NA|NA
CASSRDDGGSYEQYF
TGTGCCAGCAGCCGAGATGACGGTGGCTCCTACGAGCAGTACTTC
>TRBV7-9|TRBJ2-4|TRBD2|once
CASSLTSGSAKNIQYF
TGTGCCAGCAGCCTTACTAGCGGGAGTGCCAAAAACATTCAGTACTTC
>TRBV21-1|TRBJ2-3|NA|once
CASSKVRVDTQYF
TGTGCCAGCAGCAAAGTCCGGGTAGATACGCAGTATTTT